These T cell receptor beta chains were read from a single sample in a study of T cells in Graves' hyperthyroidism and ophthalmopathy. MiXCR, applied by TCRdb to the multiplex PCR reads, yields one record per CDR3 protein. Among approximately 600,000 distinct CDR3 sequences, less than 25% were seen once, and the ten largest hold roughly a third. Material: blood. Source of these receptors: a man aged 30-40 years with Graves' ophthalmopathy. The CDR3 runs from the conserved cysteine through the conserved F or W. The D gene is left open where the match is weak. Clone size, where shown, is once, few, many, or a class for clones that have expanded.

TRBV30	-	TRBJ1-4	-	CAWSVLLFGEKLFF	TGTGCCTGGAGTGTACTTTTGTTTGGGGAAAAACTGTTTTTT
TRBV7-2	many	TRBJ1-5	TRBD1	CASSPGTGQHF	TGTGCCAGCAGCCCGGGGACAGGGCAGCATTTT
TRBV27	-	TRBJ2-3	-	CASSRTTASTDTQYF	TGTGCCAGCAGTCGGACTACGGCTAGCACAGATACGCAGTATTTT
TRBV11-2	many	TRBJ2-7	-	CASSHGTGMYEQYF	TGTGCCAGCAGCCACGGGACGGGCATGTACGAGCAGTACTTC
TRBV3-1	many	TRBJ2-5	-	CASSHTGLGATQYF	TGTGCCAGCAGCCATACGGGACTGGGGGCCACCCAGTACTTC
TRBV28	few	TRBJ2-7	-	CASSLEPQGPDEQYF	TGTGCCAGCAGTTTAGAGCCACAGGGACCCGACGAGCAGTACTTC
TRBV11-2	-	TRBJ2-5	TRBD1	CASSGGTGVGPQYF	TGTGCCAGCAGCGGCGGGACAGGGGTGGGCCCTCAGTACTTC
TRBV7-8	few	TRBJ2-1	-	CASSPESNEQFF	TGTGCCAGCAGCCCCGAATCCAATGAGCAGTTCTTC
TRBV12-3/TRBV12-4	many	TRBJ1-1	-	CASIHPLPGKTEAFF	TGTGCCAGCATCCATCCTCTACCAGGGAAGACTGAAGCTTTCTTT
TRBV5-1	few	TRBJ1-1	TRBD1	CASSLGQGINTEAFF	TGCGCCAGCAGCTTGGGACAGGGTATTAACACTGAAGCTTTCTTT
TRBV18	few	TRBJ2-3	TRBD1	CASSPMTGTGVRVAQYF	TGTGCCAGCTCACCAATGACCGGGACAGGGGTCAGAGTTGCGCAGTATTTT
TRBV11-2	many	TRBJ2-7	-	CASSLEGTPAYEQYF	TGTGCCAGCAGCTTAGAGGGGACCCCAGCCTACGAGCAGTACTTC
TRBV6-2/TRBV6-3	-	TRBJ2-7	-	CASSYSQGPTYEQYF	TGTGCCAGCAGTTACTCGCAGGGACCTACCTACGAGCAGTACTTC
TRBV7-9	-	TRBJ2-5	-	CASSSPRTEPVKTQYF	TGTGCCAGCAGCTCCCCGAGGACGGAACCGGTGAAGACCCAGTACTTC
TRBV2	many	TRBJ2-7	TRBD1	CASRGLGTEPSYEQYF	TGTGCCAGCAGGGGGCTAGGGACAGAACCCTCCTACGAGCAGTACTTC
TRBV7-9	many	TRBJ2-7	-	CASSSASAYEQYF	TGTGCCAGCAGCTCGGCGTCCGCCTACGAGCAGTACTTC
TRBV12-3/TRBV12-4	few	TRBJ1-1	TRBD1	CASSFQGANTEAFF	TGTGCCAGCAGTTTTCAGGGGGCGAACACTGAAGCTTTCTTT
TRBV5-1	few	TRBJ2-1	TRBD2	CASSSGGGPYNEQFF	TGCGCCAGCAGCTCCGGGGGAGGGCCGTACAATGAGCAGTTCTTC
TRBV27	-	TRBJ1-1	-	CASSFSGSGANLNTEAFF	TGTGCCAGCAGTTTTTCTGGGTCAGGGGCCAACCTGAACACTGAAGCTTTCTTT
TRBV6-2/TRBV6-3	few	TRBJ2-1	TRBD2	CASTLWTSGNGEQFF	TGTGCCAGCACCCTCTGGACTAGCGGGAACGGTGAGCAGTTCTTC
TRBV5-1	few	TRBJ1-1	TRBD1	CASTDRLATEAFF	TGCGCCAGCACGGACAGGTTGGCTACTGAAGCTTTCTTT
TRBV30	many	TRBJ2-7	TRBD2	CAWINPLAVMSSYEQYF	TGTGCCTGGATTAATCCTCTAGCGGTAATGAGCTCCTACGAGCAGTACTTC
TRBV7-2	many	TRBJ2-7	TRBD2	CASSLAGLAGAISYEQYF	TGTGCCAGCAGCTTAGCGGGACTAGCGGGAGCTATCTCCTACGAGCAGTACTTC
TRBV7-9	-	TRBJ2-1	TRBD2	CASSQVASGDYNEQFF	TGCGCCAGCAGCCAGGTTGCTAGCGGTGACTACAATGAGCAGTTCTTC
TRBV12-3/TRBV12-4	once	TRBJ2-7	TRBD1	CASSLGTGDYKQYF	TGTGCCAGCAGTTTGGGGACAGGGGACTACAAGCAGTACTTC
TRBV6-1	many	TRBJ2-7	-	CASRETGPPDSYEQYF	TGTGCCAGCAGGGAGACGGGACCCCCTGACTCCTACGAGCAGTACTTC
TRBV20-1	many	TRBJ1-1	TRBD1	CSARGQPMNTEAFF	TGCAGTGCTAGGGGACAGCCGATGAACACTGAAGCTTTCTTT
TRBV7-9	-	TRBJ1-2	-	CASSLNAAGANYGYTF	TGTGCCAGCAGCTTAAACGCGGCAGGAGCTAACTATGGCTACACCTTC
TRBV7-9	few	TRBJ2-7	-	CASSLEPGRALFKQYF	TGTGCCAGCAGCTTAGAGCCGGGGCGAGCCCTGTTCAAGCAGTACTTC
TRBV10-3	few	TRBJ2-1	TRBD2	CATGASGIVDNEQFF	TGTGCCACCGGGGCGAGCGGGATTGTCGACAATGAGCAGTTCTTC